One sample yielded the 13 T cell receptor beta chains listed below, sequenced in a study of blood T cell repertoires in COVID-19. Assay used: immunoSEQ multiplex PCR; TCRdb lists only in-frame clones, some missing. The sample holds some 360,000 clones, approximately 89% seen once. Material for sequencing was peripheral blood. All receptors come from a woman aged 60 to 75 with COVID-19, enrolled during active disease.

The gene calls are TRBV6-4 and TRBJ2-7, with 9 positions matching TRBD1. Trimming removed 6 bases from V and 5 bases from J; junction bases left unmatched: 11. This CDR3 spans 15 amino acids. In germline, CDR1 is MRHNA, CDR2 SNTAGT. Here the CDR3 DNA reads TGTGCCAGCAGCCCTACCGGACAGGGGTTCCACGAGCAGTACTTC. It translates to CASSPTGQGFHEQYF.

This chain links TRBV7-9 with TRBJ1-6; D remains ambiguous. The ends were cut back, 2 bases at V and 6 bases at J, with 8 bases in the middle. This CDR3 is 14 amino acids long. Germline CDR1 and CDR2: SEHNR and FQNEAQ (reference sequence). The CDR3 region is CASSLSDFNSPLHF. The CDR3 nucleotides are TGTGCCAGCAGCTTATCCGACTTTAATTCACCCCTCCACTTT.

The chain uses TRBV5-1 and TRBJ1-5; 7 bases agree with TRBD1. V was pared by 2 bases and J by 3 bases, with 2 bases of the junction left unmatched. The CDR3 has 14 amino acids. Per the germline V gene, CDR1 is SGHRS and CDR2 is YFSETQ. CDR3 nucleotide sequence: TGCGCCAGCAGCTTTACAGGGGACAATCAGCCCCAGCATTTT. It encodes CASSFTGDNQPQHF.

The CDR3 sequence is CASSGDSFSYNEQFF. Written as DNA, the CDR3 is TGTGCCAGCAGCGGGGACAGTTTCTCCTACAATGAGCAGTTCTTC. V gene TRBV7-9 combines with J gene TRBJ2-1, with TRBD1 matching 7 bases. Per germline, CDR1 SEHNR and CDR2 FQNEAQ (reference sequence). With V trimmed by 5 bases and J by 0 bases, 4 bases remained unmatched. The CDR3 has 15 residues.

V usage is TRBV5-4 and J usage is TRBJ1-2; D gene uncertain. The germline V gene has CDR1 SGHNT and CDR2 YYREEE (reference sequence). Deletions cut 1 base from V and 8 bases from J, with 9 bases between. The CDR3 runs to 12 residues. The CDR3 DNA sequence: TGTGCCAGCAGCTTGACCCTAAGAGGCTACACCTTC. This gives the protein CASSLTLRGYTF.

This rearrangement joins TRBV6-5 to TRBJ2-3, with 9 bases matching TRBD1. Germline V gene sequence: CDR1 MNHEY, CDR2 SVGAGI. This CDR3 contains 15 residues. V dropped 2 bases and J dropped 8; count of bases not matched to a gene: 8. The CDR3 here is CASSYQGQGGGTQYF. The CDR3 DNA sequence: TGTGCCAGCAGTTACCAGGGACAGGGAGGGGGTACGCAGTATTTT.

The chain employs TRBV30 and TRBJ1-1; 7 bases map to TRBD1. Germline lookup yields CDR1 GTSNPN and CDR2 SVGIG (reference sequence). Germline trimming cut 4 bases from V and 5 bases from J; bases unmatched to any gene: 7. The CDR3 has 13 amino acids. The CDR3 loop reads CAWIQGSWTEAFF. CDR3 nucleotide sequence: TGTGCCTGGATACAGGGGAGTTGGACTGAAGCTTTCTTT.

This clone was detected only once. This chain joins TRBV27 and TRBJ2-3; D is unclear. Trimming pared 5 bases from V and 2 bases from J, leaving 5 bases between. The CDR3 is 12 amino acids. Germline V gene sequence: CDR1 MNHEY, CDR2 SMNVEV (reference sequence). For the CDR3, the DNA is TGTGCCAGCAGTCCTAACACAGATACGCAGTATTTT. Translating it yields CASSPNTDTQYF.

The chain has TRBV7-9 and TRBJ1-4; D remains unclear. The CDR3 has 14 amino acids. Germline V gene lookup returns CDR1 SEHNR and CDR2 FQNEAQ (reference sequence). V was clipped by 5 bases and J by 3 bases, with 10 bases between them. CDR3 DNA sequence: TGTGCCAGCAGCGAGTACAGTTCTAATGAAAAACTGTTTTTT. Its protein product is CASSEYSSNEKLFF. The full variable domain, its missing parts supplied by reference TRBV7-9 and TRBJ1-4, is DTGVSQNPRHKITKRGQNVTFRCDPISEHNRLYWYRQTLGQGPEFLTYFQNEAQLEKSRLLSDRFSAERPKGSFSTLEIQRTEQGDSAMYLCASSEYSSNEKLFFGSGTQLSVL.

The chain links TRBV5-8 to TRBJ1-2, with 7 bases that match TRBD1. The CDR3 contains 12 residues. V gave up 8 bases and J gave up 4 bases; unmatched junction bases: 5. Germline CDR1 SGHTS, CDR2 YDEGEE. DNA of the CDR3: TGTGCCAGTGACAGGGTGAGCTATGGCTACACCTTC. Translating gives CASDRVSYGYTF.

This chain links TRBV7-3 with TRBJ1-1; a weak D match, TRBD1 (6 bases). Germline loops: CDR1 SGHTA, CDR2 FQGTGA. This CDR3 has 15 residues. Trimming took off 3 bases at V and 1 base at J, with 12 bases between the two ends. The CDR3, as DNA: TGTGCCAGCAGCTTTGAGGGGGGGCCGAACACTGAAGCTTTCTTT. It is translated as CASSFEGGPNTEAFF. Based on the CDR3 plus reference TRBV7-3 and TRBJ1-1, the full variable domain is GAGVSQTPSNKVTEKGKYVELRCDPISGHTALYWYRQSLGQGPEFLIYFQGTGAADDSGLPNDRFFAVRPEGSVSTLKIQRTERGDSAVYLCASSFEGGPNTEAFFGQGTRLTVV.

The chain combines TRBV19 with TRBJ1-2, with a possible D match to TRBD1 (6 bases). The CDR3 sequence is 18 residues long. The germline CDR1 and CDR2 sequences are LNHDA and SQIVND (reference sequence). Trimming took off 4 bases at V and 4 bases at J, with 25 bases between the two ends. CDR3 sequence: CASSNGGRLAGVSYGYTF. CDR3 nucleotides: TGTGCCAGTAGTAACGGAGGTAGATTGGCAGGGGTAAGCTATGGCTACACCTTC.

The chain uses TRBV7-8 and TRBJ1-1; a weak D match, TRBD1 (5 bases). The CDR3 runs 12 residues. Germline values: CDR1 SGHVS, CDR2 FQNEAQ. With 0 bases removed from V and 9 bases from J, the gap between germline ends came to 8 bases. This chain's CDR3 is CASSLASGKAFF. The CDR3, as DNA: TGTGCCAGCAGCTTAGCGTCAGGGAAAGCTTTCTTT.